This T cell receptor (beta chain) emerged from a study of blood T cell repertoires in COVID-19 (dated by TCRdb to the early 2020s). For the study in its entirety: Collaborator samples came from the United States, Italy and Spain and covered acute and convalescent phases of COVID-19. Subjects who had been exposed to COVID-19, were actively infected with it, or had recovered from it provided the deeply sampled blood TCRbeta repertoires that made up the dataset. The repertoires were released in a freely available public database intended as a resource for research on the immune response to SARS-CoV-2. Where HLA class I and class II types were available, the types were taken from metadata supplied by the sample provider, not from assay-based typing. Sample metadata almost always included a de-identified subject ID, COVID-19 status, age in years and sex. The material from the prospective study consisted of cDNA or gDNA derived from T cells, B-cell-depleted T cells, or PBMCs. The samples were drawn from two sources: the first 160 participants of the ongoing ImmuneRACE study, and 1,000 to 1,500 subjects contributed by 6 global collaborators.

Comment on this clone: What antigen it recognizes has not been identified. It has no much larger one-base neighbor in the sample; base qualities were not kept.

Overall study outcomes, separate from this receptor: Clinical and demographic metadata were provided uncurated, with the amount varying by source and participant.

The CDR3, from cysteine to phenylalanine, totals 15 residues. Left in the record is the CDR3 DNA by itself, 45 bases read in frame from the first base. V loses 5 bases at its end and J loses 8 bases; junction bases beyond the gene matches: 9. CDR1 is given as SGHTA and CDR2 as FQGNSA, both from the germline V gene. TCRbeta CDR3 regions were amplified from genomic DNA by means of the immunoSEQ Assay, a bias-controlled multiplex PCR. As for how the authors treated the data: The number of nucleated cells in each sample was estimated from the amplification of reference gene primers within the assay. To quantify the absolute abundance of each unique TCRbeta CDR3 rearrangement, sequence reads were collapsed and filtered. For each sample, productive Simpson clonality was calculated as the square root of Simpson's diversity index across productive rearrangements. TCRdb took over this immuneACCESS table, retaining in-frame rearrangements with V and J assigned. Such tables are incomplete; in checked studies, under half of the missing clones stem from an unresolved V gene, and the remainder is unexplained. V and J calls and clone size are as listed in that table; D and trimming were resolved from the DNA. In all, the sample holds some 90,000 clones, and around nine tenths of those were seen once. Jointly, the top ten make up around 19% of the sample.

In Seattle, one collaborating source enrolled patients while the infection was active and tracked those patients longitudinally over the course of disease. Collaborating institutions collected whole blood in K2EDTA tubes following their own protocols. For TCRbeta analysis, collaborators shipped samples in one of three forms: frozen whole blood, isolated PBMCs, or DNA extracted from either of those sample types. The sequence joins TRBV7-2 to TRBJ1-6, with 7 bases in between that match TRBD1. The receptor was derived from a woman between 55 and 75 years old with COVID-19, enrolled during active disease. Sequenced sample: peripheral blood. The CDR3 region: CASSQGTAIYSPLHF. The DNA reads as follows: TGTGCCAGCAGCCAAGGGACAGCCATCTATTCACCCCTCCACTTT.